Listed below are T cell receptor beta chains from one sample, sequenced in a study of blood T cell repertoires in COVID-19. The method was immunoSEQ multiplex PCR; TCRdb's version includes in-frame clones alone and lacks a portion of them. Here the sample spans fewer than 350,000 clones, about nine tenths being singletons. The source material was peripheral blood. Receptors were obtained from a woman under 40 with COVID-19, enrolled during active disease. The CDR3 runs from the conserved cysteine through the conserved F or W. A D gene is named only where the DNA matches it firmly. Clone size is not always given. Where it is, it says once, few, many or a class for expanded clones.

clone size	J gene	CDR3 length	D gene	V gene	CDR3 DNA	CDR3 protein
.	TRBJ1-2	13	.	TRBV4-1	TGCGCCAGCAGCCCCCTGGGGACTTACGGCTACACCTTC	CASSPLGTYGYTF
.	TRBJ2-5	15	TRBD2	TRBV3-1/TRBV3-2	TGTGCCAGCAGCTTTCTTCTAGCGGGGAAAGAGACCCAGTACTTC	CASSFLLAGKETQYF
.	TRBJ2-3	15	.	TRBV11-2	TGTGCCAGCAGCTTATATCAGGCAGCCACAGATACGCAGTATTTT	CASSLYQAATDTQYF
.	TRBJ2-7	13	.	TRBV10-3	TGTGCCATCAGTTTCACGAGCTCCTACGAGCAGTACTTC	CAISFTSSYEQYF
.	TRBJ2-7	13	.	TRBV5-1	TGCGCCAGCAGCTTCAACGGTTACTACGAGCAGTACTTC	CASSFNGYYEQYF
.	TRBJ2-7	17	TRBD2	TRBV7-8	TGTGCCAGCAGCCCACAAGGCTGGCTAGCGGGTTCGGACGAGCAGTACTTC	CASSPQGWLAGSDEQYF
.	TRBJ2-2	15	TRBD2	TRBV6-4	TGTGCCAGCAGTCTACTAGCGGGGCCCACCGGGGAGCTGTTTTTT	CASSLLAGPTGELFF
.	TRBJ2-7	14	TRBD1	TRBV23-1	TGCGCCAGCCGAAGGACAGGAACTACCTACGAGCAGTACTTC	CASRRTGTTYEQYF
.	TRBJ1-1	13	.	TRBV6-1	TGTGCCAGCAGTGATTTACGCGGGGCGGAAGCTTTCTTT	CASSDLRGAEAFF
.	TRBJ1-2	14	TRBD1	TRBV6-6	TGTGCCAGCAGTATTCTCGACAGGGGGAAAGGCTACACCTTC	CASSILDRGKGYTF
.	TRBJ1-6	15	.	TRBV14	TGTGCCAGCAGCCAAGAGAGAGGGCGTGATTCACCCCTCCACTTT	CASSQERGRDSPLHF
few	TRBJ2-1	17	TRBD2	TRBV30	TGTGCCTGGACTAGCGGGGGGGCGGGTAGCTCCTACAATGAGCAGTTCTTC	CAWTSGGAGSSYNEQFF
.	TRBJ1-4	14	TRBD1	TRBV2	TGTGCCAGCAGCGGGACAGACCATAATGAAAAACTGTTTTTT	CASSGTDHNEKLFF
.	TRBJ2-7	15	.	TRBV12-2	TGTGCAAGTCGCTTCCTGGGACAGGAGGAGGACGAGCAGTACTTC	CASRFLGQEEDEQYF
.	TRBJ2-3	19	.	TRBV30	TGTGCCTGGAGTGTACGGAGGGGGGGGCCTAGGAAAAGCACAGATACGCAGTATTTT	CAWSVRRGGPRKSTDTQYF
.	TRBJ1-5	16	.	TRBV7-2	TGTGCCAGCAGCTTAGTCTCGGGGTCTATTAATCAGCCCCAGCATTTT	CASSLVSGSINQPQHF
few	TRBJ2-3	13	.	TRBV5-1	TGCGCCAGCAGCCTGGGGGCCACAGATACGCAGTATTTT	CASSLGATDTQYF
.	TRBJ1-2	14	.	TRBV18	TGTGCCAGCTCACCAGGGCCCTCTAACTATGGCTACACCTTC	CASSPGPSNYGYTF
.	TRBJ1-6	13	.	TRBV7-2	TGTGCCAGCAGCTTAGCTCCGAATTCACCCCTCCACTTT	CASSLAPNSPLHF
.	TRBJ2-2	12	.	TRBV2	TGTGCCACGCATCAGGGGTCCGGGGAGCTGTTTTTT	CATHQGSGELFF
.	TRBJ2-1	15	TRBD2	TRBV11-3	TGTGCCAGCAGCTTACATAGCGGGGGCCACAATGAGCAGTTCTTC	CASSLHSGGHNEQFF
.	TRBJ1-2	11	.	TRBV18	TGTGCCAGCTCACCCCAGGCTGGCTACACCTTC	CASSPQAGYTF
.	TRBJ2-1	15	.	TRBV18	TGTGCCAGCTCACCAAATGCGGGGCTCGGGAATGAGCAGTTCTTC	CASSPNAGLGNEQFF
.	TRBJ2-7	15	TRBD2	TRBV7-2	TGTGCCAGCAGCTTAAGGTTGGGGACTAGCGTCCTCGACCACTTC	CASSLRLGTSVLDHF
many	TRBJ1-1	13	.	TRBV5-4	TGTGCTATCGCACGGGGGGGCAACACTGAAGCTTTCTTT	CAIARGGNTEAFF
.	TRBJ2-7	14	TRBD2	TRBV19	TGTGCCAGTAGACTAGCGGGGGACCACTACGAGCAGTACTTC	CASRLAGDHYEQYF
once	TRBJ1-6	16	TRBD1	TRBV18	TGTGCCAGCTCACCACGGGGGACAGTTCCAAATTCACCCCTCCACTTT	CASSPRGTVPNSPLHF
.	TRBJ1-1	14	.	TRBV7-9	TGTGCCAGCAGCTCAACCCCCCGGCGGGCTGAAGCTTTCTTT	CASSSTPRRAEAFF
.	TRBJ2-1	11	.	TRBV28	TGTGCCAGCAAGGGGGTAAATGAGCAGTTCTTC	CASKGVNEQFF
once	TRBJ2-7	12	.	TRBV6-5	TGTGCCAGCAGGTCACAGGTCTACGAGCAGTACTTC	CASRSQVYEQYF
once	TRBJ1-5	13	.	TRBV12-3/TRBV12-4	TGTGCCAGCAGAGAGAACAGGCTTCAGCCCCAGCATTTT	CASRENRLQPQHF
.	TRBJ2-5	13	TRBD1	TRBV29-1	TGCAGCGATAACAGGGGGCACGGCGAGACCCAGTACTTC	CSDNRGHGETQYF
.	TRBJ2-2	14	TRBD1	TRBV6-5	TGTGCCAGCAGGGGGACAGGGGATCCCGGGGAGCTGTTTTTT	CASRGTGDPGELFF
.	TRBJ2-3	13	.	TRBV5-1	TGCGCCAGCCGCCGCGCTACCACAGATACGCAGTATTTT	CASRRATTDTQYF
.	TRBJ2-6	14	.	TRBV7-2	TGTGCCAGCAGCGGACTACTGAAGGCCAACGTCCTGACTTTC	CASSGLLKANVLTF
.	TRBJ1-2	14	.	TRBV9	TGTGCCAGCAGCGGCCAGGGGCGGCACTATGGCTACACCTTC	CASSGQGRHYGYTF
few	TRBJ2-1	19	TRBD2	TRBV7-8	TGTGCCAGCAGCTTAGCGCTCGGTAGCGGGGGGGCTGGTCTCAATGAGCAGTTCTTC	CASSLALGSGGAGLNEQFF
.	TRBJ2-1	13	.	TRBV11-2	TGTGCCAGCAGCTTAGCCCCCGGGAATGAGCAGTTCTTC	CASSLAPGNEQFF
.	TRBJ1-2	12	.	TRBV5-6	TGTGCCAGCAGGGAGGCGGTTTATGGCTACACCTTC	CASREAVYGYTF
few	TRBJ2-3	15	TRBD1	TRBV7-9	TGTGCCAGCAGCTTTAGACAGGGGGCCACAGATACGCAGTATTTT	CASSFRQGATDTQYF
.	TRBJ2-5	14	.	TRBV3-1/TRBV3-2	TGTGCCAGCAGCCCTAGCCCCCGGGGGGAGACCCAGTACTTC	CASSPSPRGETQYF